These T cell receptor beta chains were read from a single sample in a study of cytomegalovirus exposure and HLA in healthy donors. The repertoire was sequenced with immunoSEQ multiplex PCR; TCRdb's copy has only in-frame clones and lacks some. The sample records some 88,000 clones, 65% to 80% being singletons. The sequenced sample consisted of PBMCs. These receptors came from a woman between 18 and 29 years old in good health and CMV-seropositive. Both conserved end residues are part of each CDR3. Fields, in order: J gene, clone size, V gene, D gene, CDR3 protein, CDR3 DNA. The D gene is left open where the match is weak. The size of a clone is reported for some rows only, either as once, few or many, or as a class for expanded clones.

TRBJ1-2,NA,TRBV2,NA,CANDHYRDGYTF,TGTGCCAACGACCACTACAGGGATGGCTACACCTTC
TRBJ2-3,NA,TRBV6-1,NA,CASSSPVASDTQYF,TGTGCCAGCAGTTCCCCCGTAGCTTCGGATACGCAGTATTTT
TRBJ1-4,NA,TRBV9,TRBD1,CASSSEQGAYREKLFF,TGTGCCAGCAGCTCAGAACAGGGGGCGTATCGAGAAAAACTGTTTTTT
TRBJ1-1,NA,TRBV28,NA,CASSRGGNTEAFF,TGTGCCAGCAGTAGGGGGGGGAACACTGAAGCTTTCTTT
TRBJ2-1,NA,TRBV18,TRBD1,CASVPGTGAHNEQFF,TGTGCCAGTGTACCCGGGACAGGGGCCCACAATGAGCAGTTCTTC
TRBJ1-2,NA,TRBV6-5,NA,CASSYDFLSGYGYTF,TGTGCCAGCAGTTACGACTTCCTAAGTGGCTATGGCTACACCTTC
TRBJ2-3,NA,TRBV7-7,NA,CASSFRPESDTQYF,TGTGCCAGCAGCTTTCGCCCAGAATCAGATACGCAGTATTTT
TRBJ1-1,NA,TRBV6-6,TRBD1,CASSYWTGAAEAFF,TGTGCCAGCAGTTACTGGACAGGGGCAGCTGAAGCTTTCTTT
TRBJ2-7,NA,TRBV5-5,TRBD2,CASSGGAGGQGEQYF,TGTGCCAGCAGCGGTGGAGCGGGAGGGCAAGGCGAGCAGTACTTC
TRBJ2-1,NA,TRBV4-3,TRBD2,CASSRHLAGGHFTYNEQFF,TGCGCCAGCAGCCGACACCTAGCGGGAGGGCATTTCACCTACAATGAGCAGTTCTTC
TRBJ2-3,NA,TRBV7-9,TRBD2,CASSSRAGYGTDTQYF,TGTGCCAGCAGCTCTAGAGCGGGGTACGGGACAGATACGCAGTATTTT
TRBJ1-1,NA,TRBV4-3,NA,CASSQEEPGTEAFF,TGCGCCAGCAGCCAAGAGGAACCGGGCACTGAAGCTTTCTTT
TRBJ1-4,NA,TRBV7-9,NA,CASSLPTGSPKEKLFF,TGTGCCAGCAGCTTACCCACAGGGTCCCCCAAGGAAAAACTGTTTTTT
TRBJ2-1,NA,TRBV4-1,TRBD1,CASSQKGKDRTGGNEQFF,TGCGCCAGCAGCCAAAAAGGGAAGGATCGGACAGGGGGCAATGAGCAGTTCTTC
TRBJ1-4,NA,TRBV28,NA,CASSLPQLNEKLFF,TGTGCCAGCAGTTTACCACAGCTTAATGAAAAACTGTTTTTT
TRBJ1-1,NA,TRBV6-5,NA,CASSLKRWTEAFF,TGTGCCAGCAGCTTAAAGAGGTGGACTGAAGCTTTCTTT
TRBJ2-7,once,TRBV6-5,TRBD1,CASSSTGQTLSYEQYF,TGTGCCAGCAGTTCAACGGGACAGACTCTCTCCTACGAGCAGTACTTC
TRBJ2-3,few,TRBV7-2,TRBD1,CASSGQGADTQYF,TGTGCCAGCAGCGGACAGGGGGCAGATACGCAGTATTTT
TRBJ2-5,NA,TRBV4-2,TRBD1,CASSPGTVSLEETQYF,TGTGCCAGCAGCCCAGGGACAGTTTCCCTTGAAGAGACCCAGTACTTC
TRBJ2-7,NA,TRBV28,NA,CASSSARYEQYF,TGTGCCAGCAGTTCCGCGAGGTACGAGCAGTACTTC
TRBJ2-7,NA,TRBV4-1,NA,CASSQVDGYEQYF,TGCGCCAGCAGCCAAGTTGACGGGTACGAGCAGTACTTC
TRBJ2-7,NA,TRBV9,TRBD2,CASSGGGREQYF,TGTGCCAGCAGCGGGGGGGGACGCGAGCAGTACTTC
TRBJ2-1,NA,TRBV7-3,TRBD2,CANSLKSGSSYNEQFF,TGTGCCAACAGCTTAAAAAGCGGGAGCTCCTACAATGAGCAGTTCTTC
TRBJ2-5,NA,TRBV7-2,TRBD2,CASSLALAGEQETQYF,TGTGCCAGCAGCTTAGCGCTAGCGGGGGAGCAAGAGACCCAGTACTTC
TRBJ1-5,NA,TRBV2,NA,CASSRWGGGDQPQHF,TGTGCCAGCAGCCGGTGGGGGGGAGGGGATCAGCCCCAGCATTTT
TRBJ2-7,NA,TRBV11-1,TRBD1,CASSRTAGGYYEQYF,TGTGCCAGCAGCAGGACGGCAGGGGGCTACTACGAGCAGTACTTC
TRBJ2-3,NA,TRBV10-3,NA,CAIMGGNIPGQYF,TGTGCCATCATGGGCGGGAACATTCCCGGGCAGTATTTT
TRBJ1-5,NA,TRBV25-1,NA,CARKQGKGNQPQHF,TGTGCCAGGAAACAGGGAAAAGGCAATCAGCCCCAGCATTTT
TRBJ2-5,once,TRBV7-7,NA,CASSRAMGRETQYF,TGTGCCAGCAGCCGAGCGATGGGTCGAGAGACCCAGTACTTC
TRBJ2-7,NA,TRBV28,NA,CASSLTGSFYEQYF,TGTGCCAGCAGTTTAACGGGGTCCTTCTACGAGCAGTACTTC
TRBJ2-5,NA,TRBV5-1,NA,CASSLGDFQETQYF,TGCGCCAGCAGCTTAGGGGACTTTCAAGAGACCCAGTACTTC
TRBJ2-1,NA,TRBV19,TRBD2,CASTLLAGGVKDEQFF,TGTGCCAGTACCCTACTAGCGGGAGGGGTTAAGGATGAGCAGTTCTTC
TRBJ2-6,NA,TRBV5-1,TRBD2,CASSSGLAGGPISGANVLTF,TGCGCCAGCAGCTCAGGACTAGCGGGGGGCCCGATCTCTGGGGCCAACGTCCTGACTTTC
TRBJ2-7,NA,TRBV4-2,TRBD2,CASSQDLAGGYEQYF,TGTGCCAGCAGCCAAGACCTAGCGGGGGGCTACGAGCAGTACTTC
TRBJ2-1,NA,TRBV5-1,TRBD2,CASSWVLAGEAEQFF,TGCGCCAGCAGCTGGGTACTAGCGGGAGAGGCTGAGCAGTTCTTC
TRBJ1-1,few,TRBV27,NA,CASSPTFDPRAEAFF,TGTGCCAGCAGTCCCACATTCGACCCGAGGGCTGAAGCTTTCTTT
TRBJ2-2,NA,TRBV11-2,TRBD1,CASTPGQGPITGELFF,TGTGCCAGCACCCCCGGACAGGGTCCTATCACCGGGGAGCTGTTTTTT
TRBJ1-4,NA,TRBV6-5,NA,CASSYSERGGEKLFF,TGTGCCAGCAGTTACTCTGAAAGGGGAGGGGAAAAACTGTTTTTT
TRBJ1-5,NA,TRBV18,TRBD1,CASSPGQEGLQPQHF,TGTGCCAGCTCACCAGGACAGGAAGGTTTGCAGCCCCAGCATTTT